The next 13 T cell receptor beta chains were all read from a single sample in a study of control samples from healthy donors and cancer patients (dated by TCRdb to the early 2020s). To prepare the library, the immunoSEQ multiplex PCR assay was applied. TCRdb took this table from immuneACCESS and kept in-frame rearrangements with V and J called. Such tables lack part of the clones; where checked against another copy, unresolved V genes explain under half of the gap, and the rest is unexplained. The sample yields 40,000 to 50,000 clones; roughly 85% were counted once. The ten largest clones add up to roughly 47% of the sample. Specimen: blood. Receptors originate from a man in his 60s in good health.

The V call is TRBV9, the J call TRBJ1-1; the D is unclear. Germline assignment: CDR1 SGDLS and CDR2 YYNGEE. CDR3 length: 12 residues. V dropped 3 bases and J dropped 1 base, with 4 bases sitting between them. Here the CDR3 reads CASSAQNTEAFF. In DNA form, the CDR3 reads TGTGCCAGCAGCGCACAGAACACTGAAGCTTTCTTT.

This clone was picked up one time. The V and J genes are TRBV30 and TRBJ1-2, with D unresolved. The CDR3 sequence is 13 residues long. Germline loops: CDR1 GTSNPN, CDR2 SVGIG (reference sequence). The V end was cut by 0 bases, the J end by 4 bases, with 9 bases between. The CDR3, as DNA: TGTGCCTGGAGTGTAATGGAGATCTATGGCTACACCTTC. Translated: CAWSVMEIYGYTF.

Worth noting for this clone: One end of the junction is discordant with germline, which a read error may explain. J is TRBJ2-1 and V is TRBV6-1, with D possibly TRBD2 on 5 matching bases. The germline gives CDR1 MNHNS, CDR2 SASEGT. This CDR3 spans 16 amino acids. The CDR3, as DNA: TGTGCCAGCAGGGAAGCGGAATACCCCTCCTACAGTGAGCAGTTCTTC. It encodes CASREAEYPSYSEQFF.

V is TRBV6-2 or TRBV6-3 and J is TRBJ2-3; 10 bases are shared with TRBD1. The germline CDR1 and CDR2 sequences are MNHEY and SVGEGT. The V and J ends lost 0 bases and 4 bases, in that order; junction bases with no gene match: 1. The length of the CDR3 is 15 residues. The CDR3 DNA follows: TGTGCCAGCAGTTACTCGACAGGGGGCCCAGATACGCAGTATTTT. Residues: CASSYSTGGPDTQYF.

The V call is TRBV6-6, the J call TRBJ1-4, with no clear D. The CDR3 loop spans 14 amino acids. Germline V gene data show CDR1 as MNHNY and CDR2 as SVGAGI (reference sequence). V gave up 6 bases and J gave up 0 bases, with 8 bases separating them. The CDR3 loop is CASRNRATNEKLFF. As DNA, the CDR3 is TGTGCCAGCAGGAACAGAGCAACTAATGAAAAACTGTTTTTT.

This chain links TRBV18 with TRBJ1-2; maybe TRBD1 (5 bases). The CDR3 is 15 residues long. V gave up 4 bases and J gave up 7 bases, with 19 bases separating them. Germline loops: CDR1 KGHSH, CDR2 LQKENI. In DNA, the CDR3 is TGTGCCAGCTCACGCGGCGGCACAGGCAAGGGTGGCTACACCTTC. Translated: CASSRGGTGKGGYTF.

V is TRBV18 and J is TRBJ1-6, with D unresolved. This CDR3 has 13 residues. Between the trimmed V and J ends, which lost 3 bases and 3 bases, there was a span of 3 bases. The V gene's germline CDR1 is KGHSH and CDR2 LQKENI. The CDR3 here is CASSPNYNSPLHF. The CDR3 coding sequence is TGTGCCAGCTCACCCAACTATAATTCACCCCTCCACTTT.

This clone was seen a few times. The chain recombines TRBV7-8 with TRBJ1-1; unclear D gene. From germline, CDR1 is SGHVS and CDR2 FQNEAQ. Trimming cost V 5 bases and J 6 bases, with 13 bases left between them. The CDR3 sequence is 13 residues long. CDR3 coding DNA: TGTGCCAGCAGCCAGGACGGCGGGGCTGAAGCTTTCTTT. Amino acids: CASSQDGGAEAFF.

The table lists this clone with a few counts. V and J are TRBV9 and TRBJ1-2, with D unresolved. V lost 3 bases, J lost 4 bases, and 13 bases lay in between. The germline V gene encodes CDR1 SGDLS and CDR2 YYNGEE. CDR3 length: 14 amino acids. The CDR3 spells CASSALVPGYGYTF. The CDR3, as DNA: TGTGCCAGCAGCGCCCTCGTCCCAGGCTATGGCTACACCTTC.

V usage is TRBV9 and J usage is TRBJ1-2, with D possibly being TRBD1 (5 bases). The length of the CDR3 is 13 residues. The V gene's germline CDR1 is SGDLS and CDR2 YYNGEE. The V gene lost 4 bases and the J gene lost 3 bases, with 10 bases spanning the gap. DNA of the CDR3: TGTGCCAGCAGCCCTGGGACGGACTATGGCTACACCTTC. Translated, it gives CASSPGTDYGYTF. Together with reference TRBV9 and TRBJ1-2, the CDR3 gives the full variable domain: DSGVTQTPKHLITATGQRVTLRCSPRSGDLSVYWYQQSLDQGLQFLIQYYNGEERAKGNILERFSAQQFPDLHSELNLSSLELGDSALYFCASSPGTDYGYTFGSGTRLTVV.

The V and J genes are TRBV11-3 and TRBJ2-7; either TRBD1 or TRBD2 may fit D (5 bases each). V lost 6 bases and J lost 7, with 10 bases in between. The CDR3 runs 11 residues. CDR1 and CDR2 (germline): SGHNT, YENEEA. The CDR3 here is CASRGGGEQYF. CDR3 DNA sequence: TGTGCCAGCAGGGGTGGGGGAGAGCAGTACTTC.

For the CDR3, the DNA is TGCGCCAGCAGCTTAATTACCACGGGGGAGCAGTACTTC. This translates into CASSLITTGEQYF. This rearrangement joins TRBV5-1 to TRBJ2-7, with a possible D match to TRBD2 (5 bases). V was cut by 2 bases and J by 7 bases, with 13 bases left in between. CDR3 length: 13 residues. The germline V gene encodes CDR1 SGHRS and CDR2 YFSETQ.

This clone was seen only a few times. The rearrangement joins TRBV18 to TRBJ1-6, with TRBD1 matching over 8 bases. Germline trimming cut 5 bases from V and 7 bases from J; bases unmatched to any gene: 7. Germline V gene data show CDR1 as KGHSH and CDR2 as LQKENI. There are 15 residues in the CDR3. The CDR3, as DNA: TGTGCCAGCTCAGAAGGACAGGGTGGGAATTCACCCCTCCACTTT. Its translation is CASSEGQGGNSPLHF.